The sequence of this T cell receptor (beta chain) was determined in a study of blood T cell repertoires in COVID-19. Study-wide background: Samples came from the United States, Italy and Spain, spanning acute and convalescent COVID-19. The cDNA or gDNA used as material had been derived from T cells, B-cell-depleted T cells, or PBMCs.

Trimming took 7 bases from V and 4 from J, leaving 14 bases between them. The CDR3 is 14 residues long. In germline, CDR1 is SNHLY, CDR2 FYNNEI. This clone was counted a single time. Original methodology: How many nucleated cells were present was estimated from reference gene primer amplification. TCRdb's table, derived via immunoSEQ multiplex PCR, lists solely in-frame clones and lacks some. V and J calls plus clone size are reproduced from that table; the DNA served to infer D and trimming. The sample consists of about 52,000 clones, 86% of them appearing once. What was sequenced was peripheral blood. V is TRBV2 and J is TRBJ1-5; D not certain. The receptor was isolated from a woman of 80 years or more with acute or convalescent COVID-19. The CDR3: CASNPFGENQPQHF. CDR3 nucleotides: TGTGCCAGCAACCCCTTCGGGGAGAATCAGCCCCAGCATTTT.